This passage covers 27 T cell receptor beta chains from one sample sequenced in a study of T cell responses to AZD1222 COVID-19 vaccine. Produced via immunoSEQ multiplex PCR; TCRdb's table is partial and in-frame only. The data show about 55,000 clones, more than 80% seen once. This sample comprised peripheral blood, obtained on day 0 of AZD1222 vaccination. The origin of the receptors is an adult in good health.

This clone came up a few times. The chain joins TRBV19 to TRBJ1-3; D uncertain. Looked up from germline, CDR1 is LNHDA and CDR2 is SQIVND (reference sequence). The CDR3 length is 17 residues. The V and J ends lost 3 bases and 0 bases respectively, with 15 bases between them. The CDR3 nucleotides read TGTGCCAGTAGTATCTTGCGGGAGTCCCTCTCTGGAAACACCATATATTTT. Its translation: CASSILRESLSGNTIYF.

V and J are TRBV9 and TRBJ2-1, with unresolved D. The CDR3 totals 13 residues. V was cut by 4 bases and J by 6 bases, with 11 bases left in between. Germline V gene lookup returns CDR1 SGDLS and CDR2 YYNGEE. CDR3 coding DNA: TGTGCCAGCAGCCCAAGGCTGGCCAATGAGCAGTTCTTC. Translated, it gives CASSPRLANEQFF.

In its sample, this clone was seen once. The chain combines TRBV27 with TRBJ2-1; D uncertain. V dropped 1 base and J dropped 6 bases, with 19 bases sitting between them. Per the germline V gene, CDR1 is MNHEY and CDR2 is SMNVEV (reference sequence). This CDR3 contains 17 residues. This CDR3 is CASSLLRVPSKANEQFF. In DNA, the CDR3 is TGTGCCAGCAGTTTATTAAGAGTTCCTTCTAAGGCCAATGAGCAGTTCTTC.

CDR3 amino acids: CASITVGGSNTEAFF. The CDR3 DNA reads as TGTGCCAGCATCACAGTAGGCGGATCGAACACTGAAGCTTTCTTT. V gene TRBV7-2 combines with J gene TRBJ1-1; D gene ambiguous. The V gene's germline CDR1 is SGHTA and CDR2 FQGNSA. The CDR3 consists of 15 residues. Trimming removed 7 bases at V and 1 base at J, with 16 bases between.

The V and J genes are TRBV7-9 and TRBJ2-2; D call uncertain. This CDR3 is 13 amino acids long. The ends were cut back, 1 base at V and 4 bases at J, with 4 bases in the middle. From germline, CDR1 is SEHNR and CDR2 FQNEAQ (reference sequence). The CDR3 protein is CASSLEATGELFF. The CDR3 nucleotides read TGTGCCAGCAGCTTAGAGGCCACCGGGGAGCTGTTTTTT.

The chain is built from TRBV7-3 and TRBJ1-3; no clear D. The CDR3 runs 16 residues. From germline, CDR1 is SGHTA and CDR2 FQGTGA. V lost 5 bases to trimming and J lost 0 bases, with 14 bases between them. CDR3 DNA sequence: TGTGCCAGCAGCCCACACGACGGAGGCTCTGGAAACACCATATATTTT. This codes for CASSPHDGGSGNTIYF. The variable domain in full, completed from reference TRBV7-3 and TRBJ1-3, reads GAGVSQTPSNKVTEKGKYVELRCDPISGHTALYWYRQSLGQGPEFLIYFQGTGAADDSGLPNDRFFAVRPEGSVSTLKIQRTERGDSAVYLCASSPHDGGSGNTIYFGEGSWLTVV.

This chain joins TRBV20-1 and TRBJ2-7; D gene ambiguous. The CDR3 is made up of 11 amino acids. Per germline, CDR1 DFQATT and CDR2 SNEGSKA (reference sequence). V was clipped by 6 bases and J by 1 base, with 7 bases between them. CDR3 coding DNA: TGCAGTGCGTCTAAATCCTACGAGCAGTACTTC. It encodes CSASKSYEQYF.

The CDR3 DNA is TGTGCCAGCAGTCCCTATGGCGGCGAGCAGTACTTC. Translation gives CASSPYGGEQYF. The V and J genes are TRBV6-6 and TRBJ2-7, with D unclear. V gave up 5 bases and J gave up 6 bases, with 11 bases separating them. Germline CDR1 MNHNY, CDR2 SVGAGI (reference sequence). The CDR3 runs 12 residues.

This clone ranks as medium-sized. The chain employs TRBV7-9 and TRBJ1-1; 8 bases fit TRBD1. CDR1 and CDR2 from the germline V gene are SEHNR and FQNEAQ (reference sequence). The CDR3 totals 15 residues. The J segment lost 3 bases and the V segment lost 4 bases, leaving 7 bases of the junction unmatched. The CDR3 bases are TGTGCCAGCAGCTCAATCCAGGGGGCGCACACTGAAGCTTTCTTT. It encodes CASSSIQGAHTEAFF.

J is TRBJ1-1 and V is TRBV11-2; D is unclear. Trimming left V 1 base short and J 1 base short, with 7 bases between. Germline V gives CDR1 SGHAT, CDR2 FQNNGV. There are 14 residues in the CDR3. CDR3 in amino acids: CASSLVWGNTEAFF. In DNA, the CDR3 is TGTGCCAGCAGCTTAGTATGGGGGAACACTGAAGCTTTCTTT.

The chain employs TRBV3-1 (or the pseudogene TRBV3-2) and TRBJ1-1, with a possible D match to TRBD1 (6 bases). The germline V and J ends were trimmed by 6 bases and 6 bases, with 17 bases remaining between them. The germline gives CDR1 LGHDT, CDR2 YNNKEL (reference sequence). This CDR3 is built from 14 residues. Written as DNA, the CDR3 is TGTGCCAGCAGTCTCAGAGGGGGAACAGCTGAAGCTTTCTTT. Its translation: CASSLRGGTAEAFF.

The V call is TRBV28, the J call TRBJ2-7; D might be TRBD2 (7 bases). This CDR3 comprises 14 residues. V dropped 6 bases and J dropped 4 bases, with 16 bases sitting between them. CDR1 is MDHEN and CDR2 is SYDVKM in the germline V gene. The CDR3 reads CASRPGGRGYEQYF. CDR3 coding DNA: TGTGCCAGCAGGCCCGGGGGGCGCGGATACGAGCAGTACTTC.

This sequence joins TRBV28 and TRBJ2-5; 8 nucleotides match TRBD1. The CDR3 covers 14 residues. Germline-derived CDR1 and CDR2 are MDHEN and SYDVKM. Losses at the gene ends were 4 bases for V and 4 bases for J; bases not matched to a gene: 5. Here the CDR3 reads CASSSPDRAETQYF. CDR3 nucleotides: TGTGCCAGCAGTTCTCCGGACAGGGCAGAGACCCAGTACTTC. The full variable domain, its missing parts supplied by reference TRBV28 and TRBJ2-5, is DVKVTQSSRYLVKRTGEKVFLECVQDMDHENMFWYRQDPGLGLRLIYFSYDVKMKEKGDIPEGYSVSREKKERFSLILESASTNQTSMYLCASSSPDRAETQYFGPGTRLLVL.

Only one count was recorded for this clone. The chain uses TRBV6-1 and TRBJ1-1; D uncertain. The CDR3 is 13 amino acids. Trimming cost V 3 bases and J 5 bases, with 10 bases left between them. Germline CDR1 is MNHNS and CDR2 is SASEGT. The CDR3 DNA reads TGTGCCAGCAGTGAGCTGGAAAGGACTGAAGCTTTCTTT. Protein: CASSELERTEAFF.

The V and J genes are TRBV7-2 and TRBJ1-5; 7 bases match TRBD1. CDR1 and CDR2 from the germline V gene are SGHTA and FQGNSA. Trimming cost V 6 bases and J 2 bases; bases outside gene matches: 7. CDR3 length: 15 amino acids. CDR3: CASSTGDMGNQPQHF. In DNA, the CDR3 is TGTGCCAGCAGTACAGGGGATATGGGCAATCAGCCCCAGCATTTT.

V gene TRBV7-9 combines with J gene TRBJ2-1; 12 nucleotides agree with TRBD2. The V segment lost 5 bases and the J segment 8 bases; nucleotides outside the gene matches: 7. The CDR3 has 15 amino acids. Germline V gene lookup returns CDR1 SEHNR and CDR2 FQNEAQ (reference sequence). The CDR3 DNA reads TGTGCCAGCAGCCCGAGACTAGCGGGAGTCGATGAGCAGTTCTTC. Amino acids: CASSPRLAGVDEQFF.

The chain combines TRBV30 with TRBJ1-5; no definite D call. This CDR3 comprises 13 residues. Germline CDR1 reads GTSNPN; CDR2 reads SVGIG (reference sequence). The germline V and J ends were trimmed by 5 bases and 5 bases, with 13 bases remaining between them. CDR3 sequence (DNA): TGTGCCTGGTCCTTCAAGCTCGATCAGCCCCAGCATTTT. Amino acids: CAWSFKLDQPQHF.

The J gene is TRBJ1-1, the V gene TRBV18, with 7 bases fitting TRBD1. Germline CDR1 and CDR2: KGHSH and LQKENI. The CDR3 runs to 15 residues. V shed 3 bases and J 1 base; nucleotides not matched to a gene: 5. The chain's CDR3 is CASSPSSGGNTEAFF. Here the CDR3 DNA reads TGTGCCAGCTCACCGTCCTCAGGGGGGAACACTGAAGCTTTCTTT.

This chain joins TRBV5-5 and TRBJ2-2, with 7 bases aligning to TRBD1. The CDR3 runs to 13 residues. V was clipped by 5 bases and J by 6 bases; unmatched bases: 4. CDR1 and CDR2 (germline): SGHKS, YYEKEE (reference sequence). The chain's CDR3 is CASSPTGSGELFF. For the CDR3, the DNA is TGTGCCAGCAGTCCGACAGGGTCCGGGGAGCTGTTTTTT.

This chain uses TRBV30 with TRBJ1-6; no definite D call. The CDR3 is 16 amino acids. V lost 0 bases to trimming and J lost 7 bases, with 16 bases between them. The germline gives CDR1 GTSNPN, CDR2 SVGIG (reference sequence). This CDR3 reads CAWSVPPGIGNSPLHF. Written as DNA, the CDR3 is TGTGCCTGGAGTGTGCCCCCTGGGATAGGGAATTCACCCCTCCACTTT. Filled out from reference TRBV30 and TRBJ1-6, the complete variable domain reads SQTIHQWPATLVQPVGSPLSLECTVEGTSNPNLYWYRQAAGRGLQLLFYSVGIGQISSEVPQNLSASRPQDRQFILSSKKLLLSDSGFYLCAWSVPPGIGNSPLHFGNGTRLTVT.

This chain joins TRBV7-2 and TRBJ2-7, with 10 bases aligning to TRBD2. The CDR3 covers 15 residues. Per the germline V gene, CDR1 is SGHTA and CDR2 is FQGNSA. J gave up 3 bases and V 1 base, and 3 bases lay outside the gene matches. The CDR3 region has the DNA TGTGCCAGCAGCTTAGTCTCTAGCGGGAGCTACGAGCAGTACTTC. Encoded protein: CASSLVSSGSYEQYF.

For the CDR3, the DNA is TGTGCCAGCAGCTGGAAAAGGGTTTCTGGAAACACCATATATTTT. It translates to CASSWKRVSGNTIYF. V gene TRBV7-2 combines with J gene TRBJ1-3; D remains ambiguous. From germline, CDR1 is SGHTA and CDR2 FQGNSA. V gave up 4 bases and J gave up 1 base, with 11 bases separating them. The CDR3 contains 15 residues. The whole variable domain, remainder taken from reference TRBV7-2 and TRBJ1-3, is GAGVSQSPSNKVTEKGKDVELRCDPISGHTALYWYRQSLGQGLEFLIYFQGNSAPDKSGLPSDRFSAERTGGSVSTLTIQRTQQEDSAVYLCASSWKRVSGNTIYFGEGSWLTVV.

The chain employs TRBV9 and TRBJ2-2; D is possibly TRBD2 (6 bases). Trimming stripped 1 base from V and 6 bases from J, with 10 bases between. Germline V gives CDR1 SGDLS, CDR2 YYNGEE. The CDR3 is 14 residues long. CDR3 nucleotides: TGTGCCAGCAGCGTACGTGGGGAGGCCGGGGAGCTGTTTTTT. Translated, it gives CASSVRGEAGELFF.

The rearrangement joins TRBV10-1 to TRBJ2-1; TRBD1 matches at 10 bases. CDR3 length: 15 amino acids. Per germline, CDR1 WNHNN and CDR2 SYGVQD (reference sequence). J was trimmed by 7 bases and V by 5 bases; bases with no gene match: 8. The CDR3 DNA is TGCGCCAGCAGTACGGGACAGGGGATTGAGAATGAGCAGTTCTTC. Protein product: CASSTGQGIENEQFF.

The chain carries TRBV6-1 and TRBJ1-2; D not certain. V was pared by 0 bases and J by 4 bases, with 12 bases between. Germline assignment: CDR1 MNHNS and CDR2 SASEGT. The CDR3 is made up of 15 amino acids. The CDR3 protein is CASSEAAGEPYGYTF. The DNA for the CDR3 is TGTGCCAGCAGTGAAGCGGCTGGGGAGCCCTATGGCTACACCTTC.

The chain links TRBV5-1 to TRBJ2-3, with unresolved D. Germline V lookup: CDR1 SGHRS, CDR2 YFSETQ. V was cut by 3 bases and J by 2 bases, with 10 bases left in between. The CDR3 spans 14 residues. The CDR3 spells CASSSPPITDTQYF. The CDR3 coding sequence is TGCGCCAGCAGCTCGCCACCGATCACAGATACGCAGTATTTT.

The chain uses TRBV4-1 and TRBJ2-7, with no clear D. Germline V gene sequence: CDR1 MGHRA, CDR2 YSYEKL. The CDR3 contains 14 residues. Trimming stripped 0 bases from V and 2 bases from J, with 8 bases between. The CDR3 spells CASSQEPNTYEQYF. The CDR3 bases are TGCGCCAGCAGCCAAGAGCCGAATACCTACGAGCAGTACTTC.